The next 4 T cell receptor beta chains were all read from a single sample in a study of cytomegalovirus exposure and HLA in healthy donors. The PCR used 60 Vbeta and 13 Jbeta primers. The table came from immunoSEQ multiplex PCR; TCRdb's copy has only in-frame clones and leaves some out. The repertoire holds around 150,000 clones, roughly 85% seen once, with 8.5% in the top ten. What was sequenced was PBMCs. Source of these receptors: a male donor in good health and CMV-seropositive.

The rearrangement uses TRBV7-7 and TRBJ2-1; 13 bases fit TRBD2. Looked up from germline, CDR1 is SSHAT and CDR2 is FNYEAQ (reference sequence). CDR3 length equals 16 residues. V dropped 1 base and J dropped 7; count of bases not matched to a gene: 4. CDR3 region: CASSLGLAGGGNEQFF. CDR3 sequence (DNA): TGTGCCAGCAGCTTAGGACTAGCGGGAGGAGGGAATGAGCAGTTCTTC.

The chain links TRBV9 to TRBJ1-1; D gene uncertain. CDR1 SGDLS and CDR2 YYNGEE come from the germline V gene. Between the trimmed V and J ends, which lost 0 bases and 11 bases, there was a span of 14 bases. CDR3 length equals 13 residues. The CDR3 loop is CASSVASGRGAFF. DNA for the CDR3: TGTGCCAGCAGCGTAGCTAGCGGACGGGGTGCTTTCTTT.

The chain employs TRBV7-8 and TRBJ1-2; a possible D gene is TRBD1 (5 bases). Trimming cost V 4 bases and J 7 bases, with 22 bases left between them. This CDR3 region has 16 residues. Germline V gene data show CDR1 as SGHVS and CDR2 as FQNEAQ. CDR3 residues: CASSSTRLSGGSGYTF. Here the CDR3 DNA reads TGTGCCAGCAGCTCAACGAGGCTAAGCGGGGGGAGTGGCTACACCTTC.

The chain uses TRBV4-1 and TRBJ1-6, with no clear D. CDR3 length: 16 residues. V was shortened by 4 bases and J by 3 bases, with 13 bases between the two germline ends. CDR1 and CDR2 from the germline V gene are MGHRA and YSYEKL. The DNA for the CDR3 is TGCGCCAGCAGCCGGTACAAGGAGGTCTATAATTCACCCCTCCACTTT. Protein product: CASSRYKEVYNSPLHF.